One and the same sample provided the 28 T cell receptor beta chains below, sequenced in a study of control samples from healthy donors and cancer patients. Assay used: immunoSEQ multiplex PCR; TCRdb lists only in-frame clones, some missing. This repertoire shows 20,000 to 30,000 clones, roughly 93% found once; its top ten account for under 15%. The sequencing sample was made of PBMCs. The origin of the receptors is a man aged 50-60 years with lung cancer.

The chain joins TRBV5-4 to TRBJ2-1; 9 bases match TRBD2. Germline loops: CDR1 SGHNT, CDR2 YYREEE (reference sequence). The CDR3 loop spans 16 amino acids. V dropped 1 base and J dropped 8; count of bases not matched to a gene: 10. The CDR3 nucleotides read TGTGCCAGCAGCTTGTATGTCGGCGGGGGGGTAGATGAGCAGTTCTTC. Protein: CASSLYVGGGVDEQFF.

V and J are TRBV18 and TRBJ2-7, with 9 bases lining up with TRBD1. In germline, CDR1 is KGHSH, CDR2 LQKENI. V shed 3 bases and J 7 bases; nucleotides not matched to a gene: 10. CDR3 length equals 15 residues. The CDR3 DNA reads as TGTGCCAGCTCACCCCCCGGGACAGGGATTCATGAGCAGTACTTC. Translated: CASSPPGTGIHEQYF.

V is TRBV11-2 and J is TRBJ2-7; TRBD1 aligns across 9 bases. Trimming cost V 3 bases and J 3 bases; bases outside gene matches: 9. CDR1 and CDR2 (germline): SGHAT, FQNNGV. CDR3 length: 16 residues. The CDR3 loop is CASSFKPGQGDYEQYF. The CDR3 DNA is TGTGCCAGCAGCTTCAAACCGGGACAGGGAGACTACGAGCAGTACTTC.

The CDR3 here is CAISESEADTQYF. CDR3 sequence (DNA): TGTGCCATCAGTGAGTCAGAGGCAGATACGCAGTATTTT. The chain uses TRBV10-3 and TRBJ2-3; D is undetermined. This CDR3 comprises 13 residues. The germline V and J ends were trimmed by 0 bases and 4 bases, with 5 bases remaining between them. Per germline, CDR1 ENHRY and CDR2 SYGVKD.

This clone was seen a single time. The chain couples TRBV19 to TRBJ1-1; 7 bases align to TRBD1. Germline trimming cut 8 bases from V and 11 bases from J; bases unmatched to any gene: 14. The CDR3 extends over 13 amino acids. Germline loops: CDR1 LNHDA, CDR2 SQIVND (reference sequence). The CDR3 loop is CASARQGKRPAFF. Written as DNA, the CDR3 is TGTGCCAGTGCGAGACAGGGTAAGAGACCCGCTTTCTTT.

The rearrangement joins TRBV6-6 to TRBJ2-7, with TRBD1 as a possible D gene (5 bases). V gave up 5 bases and J gave up 3 bases, with 5 bases separating them. CDR3 length: 11 residues. Germline loops: CDR1 MNHNY, CDR2 SVGAGI (reference sequence). The CDR3 sequence: CASSDSYEQYF. In DNA, the CDR3 is TGTGCCAGCAGTGACAGCTACGAGCAGTACTTC.

The chain combines TRBV7-2 with TRBJ1-2; D perhaps matches TRBD1 (6 bases). Germline V gene lookup returns CDR1 SGHTA and CDR2 FQGNSA. V was cut by 3 bases and J by 8 bases, with 22 bases left in between. The CDR3 is 16 residues long. The CDR3 loop is CASSFLSGTKARGYTF. CDR3 nucleotide sequence: TGTGCCAGCAGCTTTCTTTCGGGGACAAAGGCGAGAGGCTACACCTTC.

V is TRBV6-5 and J is TRBJ1-3; TRBD1 is a possible D gene (6 bases). This CDR3 has 13 residues. V dropped 6 bases and J dropped 3 bases, with 9 bases sitting between them. In germline, CDR1 is MNHEY, CDR2 SVGAGI. The CDR3 loop is CASRQGLGNTIYF. CDR3 in DNA: TGTGCCAGCAGACAGGGACTTGGAAACACCATATATTTT.

This clone was found a few times. CDR3 region: CASSSRTGWDTEAFF. DNA of the CDR3: TGTGCCAGCAGCTCCAGGACAGGGTGGGACACTGAAGCTTTCTTT. The V call is TRBV5-4, the J call TRBJ1-1, with 8 bases aligning to TRBD1. Germline trimming cut 3 bases from V and 3 bases from J; bases unmatched to any gene: 7. The CDR3 loop spans 15 amino acids. CDR1 and CDR2 (germline): SGHNT, YYREEE (reference sequence). Complete variable domain (other parts from reference TRBV5-4 and TRBJ1-1): ETGVTQSPTHLIKTRGQQVTLRCSSQSGHNTVSWYQQALGQGPQFIFQYYREEENGRGNFPPRFSGLQFPNYSSELNVNALELDDSALYLCASSSRTGWDTEAFFGQGTRLTVV.

The J gene is TRBJ1-1, the V gene TRBV5-1, with D possibly being TRBD1 (5 bases). The CDR3 has 15 residues. Per germline, CDR1 SGHRS and CDR2 YFSETQ. Trimming removed 4 bases at V and 4 bases at J, with 17 bases between. CDR3 DNA sequence: TGCGCCAGCAGCCCATTCGGGGGAGATGGCACTGAAGCTTTCTTT. Translation: CASSPFGGDGTEAFF.

The CDR3 region has the DNA TGTGCCAGCAGTATACAGGGGTTATCCAAAAACATTCAGTACTTC. Translated, it gives CASSIQGLSKNIQYF. The chain is built from TRBV28 and TRBJ2-4; TRBD1 aligns across 7 bases. The V segment lost 5 bases and the J segment 2 bases; nucleotides outside the gene matches: 6. This CDR3 is 15 amino acids long. Germline values: CDR1 MDHEN, CDR2 SYDVKM. Together with reference TRBV28 and TRBJ2-4, the CDR3 gives the full variable domain: DVKVTQSSRYLVKRTGEKVFLECVQDMDHENMFWYRQDPGLGLRLIYFSYDVKMKEKGDIPEGYSVSREKKERFSLILESASTNQTSMYLCASSIQGLSKNIQYFGAGTRLSVL.

The chain combines TRBV19 with TRBJ2-7; 9 bases are shared with TRBD1. Trimming removed 4 bases from V and 3 bases from J; junction bases left unmatched: 7. Germline V CDR1 and CDR2: LNHDA, SQIVND (reference sequence). CDR3 length: 15 residues. CDR3 coding DNA: TGTGCCAGTAGTAAGGGGACAGGGAAATTCTACGAGCAGTACTTC. This codes for CASSKGTGKFYEQYF.

The chain joins TRBV2 to TRBJ2-5; 11 nucleotides match TRBD2. This CDR3 comprises 15 residues. The ends lost 2 bases at V and 7 bases at J; junction bases unmatched: 6. Germline assignment: CDR1 SNHLY and CDR2 FYNNEI. CDR3 in amino acids: CASSETRTSGSTQYF. CDR3 bases: TGTGCCAGCAGTGAAACCCGGACTAGCGGGTCGACCCAGTACTTC.

This clone showed up just once. J is TRBJ1-1 and V is TRBV6-5; perhaps TRBD1 as D (5 bases). Trimming left V 6 bases short and J 1 base short, with 9 bases between. The CDR3 has 13 amino acids. Germline V gene data show CDR1 as MNHEY and CDR2 as SVGAGI. CDR3 amino acids: CASSLTENTEAFF. The DNA of the CDR3 is TGTGCCAGCAGCTTGACAGAGAACACTGAAGCTTTCTTT.

This sequence joins TRBV7-9 and TRBJ2-1; D not certain. Germline V gene data show CDR1 as SEHNR and CDR2 as FQNEAQ (reference sequence). The CDR3 has 11 amino acids. Trimming took 2 bases from V and 6 from J, leaving 2 bases between them. CDR3 coding DNA: TGTGCCAGCAGCTTATCCAATGAGCAGTTCTTC. Its protein product is CASSLSNEQFF.

V gene TRBV7-8 combines with J gene TRBJ2-5; no firm D call. Trimming cost V 4 bases and J 4 bases, with 16 bases left between them. Germline values: CDR1 SGHVS, CDR2 FQNEAQ. The CDR3 is 15 residues long. The CDR3 reads CASSSWMTRIETQYF. CDR3 DNA sequence: TGTGCCAGCAGCTCATGGATGACAAGGATAGAGACCCAGTACTTC.

V gene TRBV4-1 combines with J gene TRBJ2-7; no clear D. This CDR3 comprises 14 residues. Per germline, CDR1 MGHRA and CDR2 YSYEKL. V shed 2 bases and J shed 2 bases, with 10 bases lying between them. CDR3 in DNA: TGCGCCAGCAGCCAAACACGACAAGCCTACGAGCAGTACTTC. It yields the protein CASSQTRQAYEQYF.

The chain carries TRBV6-2 or TRBV6-3 and TRBJ2-3; 8 bases map to TRBD2. The V gene's germline CDR1 is MNHEY and CDR2 SVGEGT. The CDR3 is made up of 18 amino acids. V shed 2 bases and J 2 bases; nucleotides not matched to a gene: 12. CDR3 protein: CASSYPGLRGAHTDTQYF. The CDR3 DNA follows: TGTGCCAGCAGTTACCCCGGATTGCGGGGGGCCCACACAGATACGCAGTATTTT.

The chain recombines TRBV27 with TRBJ2-7; D call uncertain. This CDR3 contains 13 residues. V dropped 3 bases and J dropped 4 bases, with 10 bases sitting between them. The germline CDR1 and CDR2 sequences are MNHEY and SMNVEV (reference sequence). The DNA of the CDR3 is TGTGCCAGCAGTTTCAACGTGAGGTACGAGCAGTACTTC. Translated, it gives CASSFNVRYEQYF.

The chain uses TRBV30 and TRBJ1-6; D perhaps matches TRBD1 (6 bases). V lost 0 bases, J lost 4 bases, and 19 bases lay in between. The CDR3 has 18 residues. The germline gives CDR1 GTSNPN, CDR2 SVGIG (reference sequence). The CDR3 loop is CAWSVPESGVSYNSPLHF. The CDR3 bases are TGTGCCTGGAGTGTACCGGAGTCAGGGGTATCTTATAATTCACCCCTCCACTTT.

The chain combines TRBV27 with TRBJ2-7; 7 positions agree with TRBD1. The germline V gene has CDR1 MNHEY and CDR2 SMNVEV (reference sequence). The CDR3 extends over 13 amino acids. J lost 6 bases, V lost 5 bases, and 7 bases had no gene match. The CDR3 DNA reads TGTGCCAGCAGTCACCGGGACAGCCTCGAGCAGTACTTC. This translates into CASSHRDSLEQYF.

This clone has only a few counts. The chain combines TRBV5-6 with TRBJ1-1; 8 bases are a match to TRBD1. The CDR3 contains 15 residues. V shed 2 bases and J 1 base; nucleotides not matched to a gene: 4. The germline V gene has CDR1 SGHDT and CDR2 YYEEEE. CDR3 DNA sequence: TGTGCCAGCAGCTTCCCCGGGACAGGGAACACTGAAGCTTTCTTT. The encoded protein is CASSFPGTGNTEAFF.

J is TRBJ2-3 and V is TRBV7-9; D unclear. Germline CDR1 and CDR2: SEHNR and FQNEAQ (reference sequence). The CDR3 is 13 amino acids. V shed 10 bases and J shed 7 bases, with 18 bases lying between them. DNA of the CDR3: TGTGCCACCTCGTTGCCTCTTACAAATACGCAGTATTTT. It translates to CATSLPLTNTQYF.

The V call is TRBV18, the J call TRBJ1-6; a possible D gene is TRBD1 (5 bases). The V end was cut by 3 bases, the J end by 6 bases, with 15 bases between. CDR1 and CDR2 from the germline V gene are KGHSH and LQKENI. CDR3 length: 16 residues. As DNA, the CDR3 is TGTGCCAGCTCACCGTCACCCGGCCAGGGTAATTCACCCCTCCACTTT. It codes for CASSPSPGQGNSPLHF.

CDR3 sequence (DNA): TGCAGCGTCAGTCAGGGGGCTGAAGCTTTCTTT. This sequence encodes CSVSQGAEAFF. The genes are TRBV29-1 and TRBJ1-1; 7 nucleotides agree with TRBD1. J lost 6 bases, V lost 6 bases, and 4 bases had no gene match. The CDR3 is 11 residues long. Germline CDR1 is SQVTM and CDR2 is ANQGSEA.

The CDR3 sequence is CASSFDGGEQYF. The CDR3 DNA sequence: TGTGCCAGCAGCTTCGACGGCGGCGAGCAGTACTTC. The chain couples TRBV7-9 to TRBJ2-7; D gene uncertain. The CDR3 spans 12 residues. Trimming took 3 bases from V and 6 from J, leaving 9 bases between them. The V gene's germline CDR1 is SEHNR and CDR2 FQNEAQ (reference sequence).

The chain recombines TRBV14 with TRBJ1-2; the D gene is possibly TRBD1 (6 bases). V dropped 3 bases and J dropped 8 bases, with 13 bases sitting between them. From germline, CDR1 is SGHDN and CDR2 FVKESK. This CDR3 has 13 amino acids. This CDR3 reads CASSQNRDSGYTF. The CDR3 DNA reads as TGTGCCAGCAGCCAGAACAGGGACTCGGGCTACACCTTC.

The chain joins TRBV6-6 to TRBJ2-7; no firm D call. Per the germline V gene, CDR1 is MNHNY and CDR2 is SVGAGI (reference sequence). Trimming took off 5 bases at V and 0 bases at J, with 8 bases between the two ends. This CDR3 comprises 13 residues. The CDR3 region is CASSEVGSYEQYF. In DNA, the CDR3 is TGTGCCAGCAGTGAGGTGGGCTCCTACGAGCAGTACTTC.